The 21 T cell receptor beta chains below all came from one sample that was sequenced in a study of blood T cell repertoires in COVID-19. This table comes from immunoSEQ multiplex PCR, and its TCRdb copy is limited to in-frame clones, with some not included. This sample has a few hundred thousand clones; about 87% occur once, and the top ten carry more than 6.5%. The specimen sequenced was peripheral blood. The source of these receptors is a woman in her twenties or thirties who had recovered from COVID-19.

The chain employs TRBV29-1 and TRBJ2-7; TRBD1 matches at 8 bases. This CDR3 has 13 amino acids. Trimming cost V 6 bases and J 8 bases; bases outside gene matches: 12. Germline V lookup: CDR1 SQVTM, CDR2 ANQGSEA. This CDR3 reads CSVPDRVSGKQYF. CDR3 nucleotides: TGCAGCGTACCGGACAGGGTTTCGGGAAAGCAGTACTTC.

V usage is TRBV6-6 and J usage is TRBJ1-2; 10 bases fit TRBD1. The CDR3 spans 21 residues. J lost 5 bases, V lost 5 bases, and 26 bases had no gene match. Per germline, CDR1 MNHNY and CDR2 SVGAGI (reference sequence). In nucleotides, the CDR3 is TGTGCCAGCAGTCCGGACAGGGGGTTATGGAGCCGGGGGAGACATTGGTATGGCTACACCTTC. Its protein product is CASSPDRGLWSRGRHWYGYTF.

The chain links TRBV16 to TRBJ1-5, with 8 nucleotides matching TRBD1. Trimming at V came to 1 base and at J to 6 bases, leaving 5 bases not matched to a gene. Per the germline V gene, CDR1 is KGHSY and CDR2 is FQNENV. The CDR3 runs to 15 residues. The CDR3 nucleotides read TGTGCCAGCAGCCAATTCGGACAGGGCGGTCAGCCCCAGCATTTT. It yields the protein CASSQFGQGGQPQHF.

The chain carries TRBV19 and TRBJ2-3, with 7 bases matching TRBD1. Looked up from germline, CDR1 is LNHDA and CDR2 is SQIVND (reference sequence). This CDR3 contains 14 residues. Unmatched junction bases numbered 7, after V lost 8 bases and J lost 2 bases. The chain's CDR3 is CASGQVSSTDTQYF. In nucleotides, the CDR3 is TGTGCCAGTGGACAGGTTTCGTCCACAGATACGCAGTATTTT.

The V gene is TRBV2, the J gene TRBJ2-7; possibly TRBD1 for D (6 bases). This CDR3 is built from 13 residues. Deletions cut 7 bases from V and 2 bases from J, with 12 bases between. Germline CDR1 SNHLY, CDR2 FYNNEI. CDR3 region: CASTWTATYEQYF. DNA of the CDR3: TGTGCCAGCACCTGGACAGCTACCTACGAGCAGTACTTC.

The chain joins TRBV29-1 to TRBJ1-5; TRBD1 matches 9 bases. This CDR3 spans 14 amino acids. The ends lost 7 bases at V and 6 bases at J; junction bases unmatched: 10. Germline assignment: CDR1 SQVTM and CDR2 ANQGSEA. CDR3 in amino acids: CSAKTGGDGQPQHF. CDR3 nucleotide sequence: TGCAGCGCTAAGACAGGGGGGGACGGTCAGCCCCAGCATTTT.

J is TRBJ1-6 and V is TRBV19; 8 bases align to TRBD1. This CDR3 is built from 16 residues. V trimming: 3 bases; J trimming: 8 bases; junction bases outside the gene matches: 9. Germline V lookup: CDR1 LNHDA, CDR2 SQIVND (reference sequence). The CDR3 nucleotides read TGTGCCAGTAGTATCGAGGCAGGGGGCCTTGATTCACCCCTCCACTTT. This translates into CASSIEAGGLDSPLHF.

This chain's CDR3 is CASSPMGRPMNTEAFF. CDR3 bases: TGCGCCAGCAGCCCTATGGGCAGGCCCATGAACACTGAAGCTTTCTTT. The J gene is TRBJ1-1, the V gene TRBV5-1, with D unclear. This CDR3 is built from 16 residues. V lost 4 bases to trimming and J lost 0 bases, with 16 bases between them. Germline loops: CDR1 SGHRS, CDR2 YFSETQ.

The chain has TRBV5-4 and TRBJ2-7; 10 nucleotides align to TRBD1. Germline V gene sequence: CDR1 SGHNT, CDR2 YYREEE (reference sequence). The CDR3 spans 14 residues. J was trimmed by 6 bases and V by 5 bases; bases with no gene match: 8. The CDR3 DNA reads TGTGCCAGCAGTTGGGGAGGACAGGGGGGCGAGCAGTACTTC. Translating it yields CASSWGGQGGEQYF.

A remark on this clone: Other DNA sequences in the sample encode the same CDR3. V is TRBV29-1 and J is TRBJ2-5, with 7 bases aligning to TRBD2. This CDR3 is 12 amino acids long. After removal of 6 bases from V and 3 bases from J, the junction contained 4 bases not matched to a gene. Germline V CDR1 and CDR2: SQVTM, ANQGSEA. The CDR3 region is CSVLSGEETQYF. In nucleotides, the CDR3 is TGCAGCGTGCTAAGCGGGGAAGAGACCCAGTACTTC.

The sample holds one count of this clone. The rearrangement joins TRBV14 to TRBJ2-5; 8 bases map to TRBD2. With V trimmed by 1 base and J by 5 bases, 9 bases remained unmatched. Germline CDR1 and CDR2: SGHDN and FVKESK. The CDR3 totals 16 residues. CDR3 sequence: CASSQAPGLGWETQYF. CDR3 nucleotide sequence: TGTGCCAGCAGCCAAGCACCGGGACTAGGGTGGGAGACCCAGTACTTC.

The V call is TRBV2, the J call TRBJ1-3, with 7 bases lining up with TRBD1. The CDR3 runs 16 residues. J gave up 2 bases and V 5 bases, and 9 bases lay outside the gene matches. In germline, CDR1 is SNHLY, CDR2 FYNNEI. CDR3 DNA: TGTGCCAGCAGTATCTTCCAGGGGGTACCTGGAAACACCATATATTTT. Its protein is CASSIFQGVPGNTIYF. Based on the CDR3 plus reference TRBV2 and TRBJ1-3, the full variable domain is EPEVTQTPSHQVTQMGQEVILRCVPISNHLYFYWYRQILGQKVEFLVSFYNNEISEKSEIFDDQFSVERPDGSNFTLKIRSTKLEDSAMYFCASSIFQGVPGNTIYFGEGSWLTVV.

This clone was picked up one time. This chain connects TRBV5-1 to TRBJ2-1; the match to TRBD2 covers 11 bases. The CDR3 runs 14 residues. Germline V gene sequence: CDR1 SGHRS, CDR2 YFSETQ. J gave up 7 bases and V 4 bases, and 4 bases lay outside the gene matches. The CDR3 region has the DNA TGCGCCAGCAGCATTAGCGGGGGGGAAAATGAGCAGTTCTTC. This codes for CASSISGGENEQFF.

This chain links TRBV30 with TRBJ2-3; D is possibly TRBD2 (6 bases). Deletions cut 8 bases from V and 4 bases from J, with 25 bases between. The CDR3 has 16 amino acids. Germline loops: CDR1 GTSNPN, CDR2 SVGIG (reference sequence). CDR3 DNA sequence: TGTGCCGCCGAGAGCGGGCGACTAAAAGTTGCAGATACGCAGTATTTT. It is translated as CAAESGRLKVADTQYF.

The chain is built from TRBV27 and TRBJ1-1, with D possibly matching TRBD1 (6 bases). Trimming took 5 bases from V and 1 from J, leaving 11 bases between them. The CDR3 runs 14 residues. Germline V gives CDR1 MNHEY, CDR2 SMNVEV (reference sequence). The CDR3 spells CASSVGAANTEAFF. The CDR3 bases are TGTGCCAGCAGTGTGGGGGCGGCGAACACTGAAGCTTTCTTT.

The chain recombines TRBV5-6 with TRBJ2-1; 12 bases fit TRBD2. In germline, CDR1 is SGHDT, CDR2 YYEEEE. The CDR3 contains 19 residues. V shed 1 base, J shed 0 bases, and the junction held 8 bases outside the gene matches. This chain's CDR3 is CASSLYSSGGASSYNEQFF. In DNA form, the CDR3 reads TGTGCCAGCAGCTTGTATTCTAGCGGGGGGGCCAGCTCCTACAATGAGCAGTTCTTC.

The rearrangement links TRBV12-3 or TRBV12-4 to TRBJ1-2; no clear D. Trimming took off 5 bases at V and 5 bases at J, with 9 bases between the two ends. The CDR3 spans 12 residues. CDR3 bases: TGTGCCAGCAGTCTAGACATATATGGCTACACCTTC. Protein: CASSLDIYGYTF.

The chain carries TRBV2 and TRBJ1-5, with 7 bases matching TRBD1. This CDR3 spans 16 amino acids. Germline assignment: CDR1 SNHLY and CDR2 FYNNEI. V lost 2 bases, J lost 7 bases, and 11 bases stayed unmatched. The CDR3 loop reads CASSEQGGGMNQPQHF. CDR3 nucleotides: TGTGCCAGCAGTGAACAGGGGGGAGGAATGAACCAGCCCCAGCATTTT.

CDR3 in amino acids: CASSPRGPMNTEAFF. CDR3 nucleotides: TGCGCCAGCAGTCCGCGTGGGCCTATGAACACTGAAGCTTTCTTT. The chain carries TRBV23-1 and TRBJ1-1; unclear D gene. Being an ORF, TRBV23-1 has a function that is uncertain. This CDR3 comprises 15 residues. Trimming shortened V by 4 bases and J by 0 bases, and 12 bases separated the two germline ends.

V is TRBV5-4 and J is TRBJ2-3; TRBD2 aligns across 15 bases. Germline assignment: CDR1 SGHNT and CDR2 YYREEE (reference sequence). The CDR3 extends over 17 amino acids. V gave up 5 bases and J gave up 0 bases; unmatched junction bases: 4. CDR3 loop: CASSQGTSGRSTDTQYF. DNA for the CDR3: TGTGCCAGCAGTCAAGGGACTAGCGGGAGGAGCACAGATACGCAGTATTTT.

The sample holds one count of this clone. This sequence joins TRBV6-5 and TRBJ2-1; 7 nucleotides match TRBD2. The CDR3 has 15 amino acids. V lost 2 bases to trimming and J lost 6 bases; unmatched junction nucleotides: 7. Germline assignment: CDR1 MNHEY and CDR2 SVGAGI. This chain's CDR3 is CASSYGRGRGNEQFF. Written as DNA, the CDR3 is TGTGCCAGCAGTTACGGGCGGGGGAGAGGCAATGAGCAGTTCTTC.